Here is one T cell receptor (beta chain) with its context. This clonotype was picked up a small number of times. It has no known antigen specificity. Per-base quality was not reported, and no clone a single base away is much larger than it. The sample comes from a study of quantifying T cell responses using KT2 cells (TCRdb year 2017). The study in broad terms: RNA was DNase-treated and reverse transcribed with TCR alpha and beta constant-region primers, mostly using SuperScript III. To prevent over-amplification, PCR2 was performed as a SYBR Green qPCR and halted at a predetermined fluorescence threshold. Under optimum conditions, the efficiency of the T4 ligation step was estimated to be more than 10%.

Broad study findings and their caveats: KT2 sequences were detected down to the lowest spike-in tested, about one KT2 cell per 100,000 PBMC. Over several orders of magnitude, the number of KT2 alpha and beta sequences rose linearly with the number of KT2 cells put in. Saturation in the detection of KT2 sequences was observed at very high KT2 spike-in numbers. This TCR sequencing study did not compare the pipeline side by side with other TCR sequencing techniques.

To test the sensitivity and accuracy of the pipeline, known numbers of KT2, a T cell clone whose TCR had already been sequenced, were spiked into unfractionated PBMC. A range of KT2-to-PBMC ratios was generated by mixing KT2 cells with a fixed number of PBMC. The library was obtained by UMI-ligation and nested PCR. T4 RNA ligase 1 was used to ligate a single-stranded oligonucleotide containing the Illumina SP2 sequence and a UMI to the 3' end of the cDNA. PCR1 was run for around 4 cycles (98 degrees C for 15 s, 69 degrees C for 30 s, 72 degrees C for 40 s), and an equimolar mix of RC1.1 and RC1.2, covering TRBC1 and TRBC2, was used as the beta primer. From PCR2 onward, TCR alpha and beta chains were processed separately, with sample indices and Illumina adaptors added. Placed after an 8-base spacer, the UMI was made up of 12 random nucleotides arranged as two hexamers with a spacer between them. Libraries were sequenced on an Illumina MiSeq with v2 2x251 paired-end chemistry, typically about a dozen samples per run. To increase diversity, about 5-7.5% PhiX DNA was added to each sequencing library. The study's own analysis went as follows. bcl2fastq converted raw reads to FASTQ, and Demultiplexor demultiplexed the reads by dual indices. V and J genes were assigned by Decombinator through tag matching, with a single base-pair mismatch being allowed. Collapsinator used UMIs to correct both sequencing errors and frequency errors arising from PCR heterogeneity. CDR3Translator converted Decombinator identifiers to nucleotide sequence, translated to amino acids, and extracted CDR3 using C- and N-terminal motifs. Each distinct KT2 TCR was counted as one cluster of KT2 sequences that shared a single unique molecular identifier. Using fastp at Q25 and MiXCR, TCRdb reprocessed the public reads and kept productive beta chains. Entries are consolidated by CDR3 protein sequence, retaining the most common genes and DNA. For this entry, the V and J calls and clone size follow TCRdb and not the study's own pipeline. The sample contains fewer than 60,000 distinct CDR3 sequences, 11% of them found a single time. Of the sample, about 10% is held by the ten largest clones.

Cut back by 8 bases and 5 bases, the V and J ends lie 10 bases apart. The germline V gene (reference sequence) supplies CDR1 MNHEY and CDR2 SMNVEV. The CDR3 runs 12 residues from the cysteine to the phenylalanine. Here the CDR3 DNA is all that survives: 36 bases in frame from base 1. Sequencing input: PBMCs spiked with cells of the T cell clone KT2. The chain links TRBV27 with TRBJ1-5; no D segment can be confidently identified. This receptor was taken from a human donor. The DNA is TGTGCCAGCGGAAAAACAGATCAGCCCCAGCATTTT. Its protein product is CASGKTDQPQHF.